This T cell receptor (beta chain) was found in a study of blood T cell repertoires in COVID-19. The CDR3 runs 16 residues. Germline V gene data show CDR1 as MNHNS and CDR2 as SASEGT. The germline V and J ends were trimmed by 3 bases and 0 bases, with 12 bases remaining between them. The repertoire was sequenced with immunoSEQ multiplex PCR; TCRdb's copy has only in-frame clones and lacks some. The profile shows around 50,000 clones, approximately 87% of them singletons. J is TRBJ1-3 and V is TRBV6-1; possible D gene TRBD1, 5 bases. The TCR sequence derives from a human donor in a cohort sampled during active COVID-19. Sequenced sample: peripheral blood. Here the CDR3 DNA reads TGTGCCAGCAGTGAGCGCGGGGCTGTCTCTGGAAACACCATATATTTT. Its protein product is CASSERGAVSGNTIYF.